The 25 T cell receptor beta chains below come from one sample, sequenced in a study of cytomegalovirus exposure and HLA in healthy donors. The assay was immunoSEQ multiplex PCR, and TCRdb's table has in-frame clones only and misses some. The table records some 140,000 clones, 84% of them present only once. Material for sequencing was PBMCs. The receptors come from a woman under 40 in good health and CMV-seronegative.

The chain couples TRBV6-4 to TRBJ2-1; 9 bases agree with TRBD2. This CDR3 comprises 15 residues. With V trimmed by 2 bases and J by 5 bases, 4 bases remained unmatched. Germline V gene data show CDR1 as MRHNA and CDR2 as SNTAGT. CDR3: CASSDETSGHNEQFF. The CDR3 coding sequence is TGTGCCAGCAGTGACGAAACTAGCGGGCACAATGAGCAGTTCTTC.

The chain combines TRBV6-4 with TRBJ2-2; 8 bases are a match to TRBD1. The V gene end was trimmed by 3 bases and the J gene end by 4 bases; junction bases not matched to a gene: 1. Germline CDR1 reads MRHNA; CDR2 reads SNTAGT. The CDR3 spans 14 residues. CDR3 sequence: CASSETGGTGELFF. The CDR3 nucleotides are TGTGCCAGCAGTGAAACAGGGGGCACCGGGGAGCTGTTTTTT.

The chain joins TRBV11-2 to TRBJ2-3; D gene unclear. Trimming left V 3 bases short and J 8 bases short, with 15 bases between. The V gene's germline CDR1 is SGHAT and CDR2 FQNNGV. This CDR3 region has 14 residues. The CDR3 DNA follows: TGTGCCAGCAGCTTGGTGCTCGACACCTCTACGCAGTATTTT. As protein: CASSLVLDTSTQYF.

This sequence joins TRBV11-3 and TRBJ2-5; D not resolved. This CDR3 is built from 13 residues. With 5 bases removed from V and 1 base from J, the gap between germline ends came to 8 bases. CDR1 is SGHNT and CDR2 is YENEEA in the germline V gene. In DNA form, the CDR3 reads TGTGCCAGCAGCCGAGGTCCCCAAGAGACCCAGTACTTC. Amino acid sequence: CASSRGPQETQYF.

The chain combines TRBV30 with TRBJ1-4, with D maybe TRBD1 (6 bases). Deletions cut 2 bases from V and 6 bases from J, with 16 bases between. CDR3 length: 15 residues. Germline V gives CDR1 GTSNPN, CDR2 SVGIG (reference sequence). The DNA for the CDR3 is TGTGCCTGGAGTACTAAGTACTCAGGGGATGAAAAACTGTTTTTT. It encodes CAWSTKYSGDEKLFF.

CDR3 amino acids: CASSGGGQGRQPQHF. In nucleotides, the CDR3 is TGTGCCAGCAGTGGGGGGGGACAGGGGAGGCAGCCCCAGCATTTT. The genes are TRBV2 and TRBJ1-5; 10 bases line up with TRBD1. Germline V lookup: CDR1 SNHLY, CDR2 FYNNEI. The length of the CDR3 is 15 residues. V dropped 4 bases and J dropped 7; count of bases not matched to a gene: 7.

V gene TRBV7-9 combines with J gene TRBJ2-1; 9 nucleotides align to TRBD2. The CDR3 has 17 amino acids. Germline trimming cut 5 bases from V and 4 bases from J; bases unmatched to any gene: 12. Germline CDR1 reads SEHNR; CDR2 reads FQNEAQ (reference sequence). In DNA, the CDR3 is TGTGCCAGCAGCCCCTACCTACTAGCGGGCGAGTACAATGAGCAGTTCTTC. Amino acid sequence: CASSPYLLAGEYNEQFF.

V usage is TRBV5-1 and J usage is TRBJ1-3; 10 nucleotides agree with TRBD1. Trimming took 3 bases from V and 7 from J; bases not matched to a gene: 4. Germline values: CDR1 SGHRS, CDR2 YFSETQ. The CDR3 is 14 residues long. Here the CDR3 reads CASSSGQGMNTIYF. The DNA of the CDR3 is TGCGCCAGCAGCTCGGGACAGGGGATGAACACCATATATTTT.

The V and J genes are TRBV5-1 and TRBJ2-1; 13 bases line up with TRBD2. V shed 0 bases and J 15 bases; nucleotides not matched to a gene: 9. CDR3 length equals 15 residues. From germline, CDR1 is SGHRS and CDR2 YFSETQ. CDR3 in DNA: TGCGCCAGCAGCTTGGGGACTAGCGGGGGCTCCGTATTGTTCTTC. Translated, it gives CASSLGTSGGSVLFF.

This chain links TRBV4-1 with TRBJ1-3; no clear D. CDR1 is MGHRA, CDR2 YSYEKL, per germline. This CDR3 contains 15 residues. Trimming removed 5 bases from V and 0 bases from J, with 11 bases in between. The CDR3 loop is CASSDGSLSGNTIYF. CDR3 DNA sequence: TGCGCCAGCAGCGACGGGTCCCTCTCTGGAAACACCATATATTTT.

CDR3: CATSRESSSGNTIYF. The DNA for the CDR3 is TGTGCCACCAGCAGAGAATCGAGCTCTGGAAACACCATATATTTT. This sequence joins TRBV15 and TRBJ1-3, with no clear D. Germline loops: CDR1 LNHNV, CDR2 YYDKDF (reference sequence). The CDR3 covers 15 residues. V lost 0 bases and J lost 0, with 6 bases in between.

The chain recombines TRBV6-5 with TRBJ2-7, with D uncertain. The CDR3 totals 15 residues. Deletions cut 0 bases from V and 2 bases from J, with 11 bases between. Germline assignment: CDR1 MNHEY and CDR2 SVGAGI. CDR3 nucleotides: TGTGCCAGCAGTTACTCCCGCCGAGCCCCCTACGAGCAGTACTTC. It codes for CASSYSRRAPYEQYF.

The table lists this clone with a few counts. The CDR3 is CASRGTGGSYEQYF. The DNA for the CDR3 is TGTGCCAGCAGGGGGACAGGGGGCAGCTACGAGCAGTACTTC. The J gene is TRBJ2-7, the V gene TRBV6-1; 12 bases map to TRBD1. Germline V gives CDR1 MNHNS, CDR2 SASEGT. Trimming at V came to 6 bases and at J to 3 bases, leaving 3 bases not matched to a gene. This CDR3 has 14 amino acids.

A single count supports this clone. V is TRBV6-1 and J is TRBJ2-3; 7 nucleotides align to TRBD1. The trim removed 2 bases at V and 2 bases at J, leaving 4 bases unmatched. Germline V gene data show CDR1 as MNHNS and CDR2 as SASEGT. This CDR3 contains 15 residues. Written as DNA, the CDR3 is TGTGCCAGCAGTGAATGGACAGGATCCACAGATACGCAGTATTTT. Protein sequence: CASSEWTGSTDTQYF.

This clone was recorded only once. The gene calls are TRBV6-6 and TRBJ2-3, with TRBD1 matching 12 bases. The germline CDR1 and CDR2 sequences are MNHNY and SVGAGI (reference sequence). J gave up 4 bases and V 6 bases, and 5 bases lay outside the gene matches. This CDR3 is 15 amino acids long. The CDR3 coding sequence is TGTGCCAGCAGCCTCGGGACAGGGGGCGCAGATACGCAGTATTTT. Protein sequence: CASSLGTGGADTQYF.

CDR3 sequence (DNA): TGTGCCAGCTCACCACGGGGTCAGGGCAACACTTCACCCCTCCACTTT. This translates into CASSPRGQGNTSPLHF. The chain carries TRBV18 and TRBJ1-6; weak D call: TRBD1 (5 bases). This CDR3 has 16 residues. V lost 1 base, J lost 9 bases, and 16 bases lay in between. Germline CDR1 and CDR2: KGHSH and LQKENI.

This clone has a single count. This chain joins TRBV18 and TRBJ2-5; TRBD1 agrees at 7 bases. The CDR3 runs 14 residues. Germline CDR1 KGHSH, CDR2 LQKENI. The V gene end was trimmed by 3 bases and the J gene end by 2 bases; junction bases not matched to a gene: 3. The CDR3 region has the DNA TGTGCCAGCTCACCGGGGACAGCGCAAGAGACCCAGTACTTC. It specifies CASSPGTAQETQYF.

The chain is built from TRBV18 and TRBJ2-4; TRBD2 is a possible D gene (6 bases). V lost 5 bases, J lost 3 bases, and 14 bases lay in between. Germline V CDR1 and CDR2: KGHSH, LQKENI. This CDR3 has 15 amino acids. The CDR3 loop reads CASSTTSLGKNIQYF. The CDR3 nucleotides read TGTGCCAGCTCAACAACTAGCCTAGGCAAAAACATTCAGTACTTC.

CDR3 in DNA: TGTGCCAGCTCACCTTTCGGGACAGGGGGCGGGAATGAGCAGTTCTTC. Translating it yields CASSPFGTGGGNEQFF. J is TRBJ2-1 and V is TRBV18; 12 bases are a match to TRBD1. This CDR3 has 16 amino acids. J gave up 7 bases and V 3 bases, and 7 bases lay outside the gene matches. Germline CDR1 KGHSH, CDR2 LQKENI.

V usage is TRBV5-6 and J usage is TRBJ2-7; 11 bases align to TRBD1. The CDR3 covers 16 residues. J was trimmed by 7 bases and V by 0 bases; bases with no gene match: 9. CDR1 is SGHDT and CDR2 is YYEEEE in the germline V gene. Written as DNA, the CDR3 is TGTGCCAGCAGCTTGGGTCTGGGACAGGGGGGTTTGGAGCAGTACTTC. Encoded protein: CASSLGLGQGGLEQYF. The variable domain in full, completed from reference TRBV5-6 and TRBJ2-7, reads DAGVTQSPTHLIKTRGQQVTLRCSPKSGHDTVSWYQQALGQGPQFIFQYYEEEERQRGNFPDRFSGHQFPNYSSELNVNALLLGDSALYLCASSLGLGQGGLEQYFGPGTRLTVT.

V usage is TRBV18 and J usage is TRBJ1-5; a weak D match, TRBD1 (5 bases). This CDR3 contains 16 residues. Germline V gene data show CDR1 as KGHSH and CDR2 as LQKENI. With 0 bases removed from V and 2 bases from J, the gap between germline ends came to 11 bases. The CDR3: CASSPPGGIRNQPQHF. CDR3 nucleotide sequence: TGTGCCAGCTCACCACCGGGGGGTATTCGCAATCAGCCCCAGCATTTT.

The chain couples TRBV11-2 to TRBJ1-1; no reliable D call. This CDR3 has 13 amino acids. Germline V gene data show CDR1 as SGHAT and CDR2 as FQNNGV. V was pared by 3 bases and J by 7 bases, with 12 bases between. CDR3 bases: TGTGCCAGCAGCTTTAGCTTCACTGGTGAAGCTTTCTTT. Its translation: CASSFSFTGEAFF.

The chain carries TRBV10-3 and TRBJ1-3, with D possibly matching TRBD1 (5 bases). CDR3 length equals 13 residues. Germline CDR1 and CDR2: ENHRY and SYGVKD. The V end was cut by 6 bases, the J end by 0 bases, with 6 bases between. The CDR3 loop is CAIRTASGNTIYF. The CDR3 region has the DNA TGTGCCATCAGGACAGCCTCTGGAAACACCATATATTTT.

The V gene is TRBV27, the J gene TRBJ1-1; 10 bases align to TRBD1. Germline loops: CDR1 MNHEY, CDR2 SMNVEV (reference sequence). After removal of 5 bases from V and 7 bases from J, the junction contained 4 bases not matched to a gene. The CDR3 has 13 amino acids. CDR3 sequence reads: CASSTDRGGEAFF. The CDR3 DNA reads TGTGCCAGCAGTACGGACAGGGGGGGTGAAGCTTTCTTT.

The chain links TRBV10-3 to TRBJ2-5; 9 nucleotides line up with TRBD2. Trimming removed 6 bases from V and 4 bases from J; junction bases left unmatched: 3. This CDR3 spans 13 amino acids. Germline lookup yields CDR1 ENHRY and CDR2 SYGVKD. CDR3 in DNA: TGTGCCATCAGACATAGCGGGGGAGAGACCCAGTACTTC. The encoded protein is CAIRHSGGETQYF.